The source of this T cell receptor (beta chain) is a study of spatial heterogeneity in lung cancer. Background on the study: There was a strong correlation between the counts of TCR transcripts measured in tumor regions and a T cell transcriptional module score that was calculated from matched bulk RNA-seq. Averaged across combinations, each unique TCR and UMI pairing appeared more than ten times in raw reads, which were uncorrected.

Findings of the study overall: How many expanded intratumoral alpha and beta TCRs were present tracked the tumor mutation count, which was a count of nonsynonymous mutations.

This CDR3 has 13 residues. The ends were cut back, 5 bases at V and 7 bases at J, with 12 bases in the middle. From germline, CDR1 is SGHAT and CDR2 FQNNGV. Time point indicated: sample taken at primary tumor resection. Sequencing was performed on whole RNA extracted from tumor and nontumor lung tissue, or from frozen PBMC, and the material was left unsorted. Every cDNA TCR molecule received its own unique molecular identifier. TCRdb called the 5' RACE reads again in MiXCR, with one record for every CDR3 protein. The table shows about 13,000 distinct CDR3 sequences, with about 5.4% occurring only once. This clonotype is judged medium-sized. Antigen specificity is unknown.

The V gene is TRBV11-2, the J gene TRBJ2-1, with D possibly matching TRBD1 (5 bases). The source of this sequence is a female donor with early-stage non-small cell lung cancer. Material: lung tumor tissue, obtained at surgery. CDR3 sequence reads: CASSQGFKNEQFF. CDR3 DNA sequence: TGTGCCAGCAGCCAGGGTTTTAAGAATGAGCAGTTCTTC.